Sequencing of this T cell receptor beta chain was carried out in a study of T cell responses to AZD1222 COVID-19 vaccine. Produced via immunoSEQ multiplex PCR; TCRdb's table is partial and in-frame only. This sample has nearly 80,000 clones, with around 84% found just once. Study conclusions and caveats: Spike-specific TCRs gained breadth and depth after people received two AZD1222 doses. Among spike-specific TCRs, nearly half reportedly target unmutated variant regions.

For this clone: Its antigen is still unknown.

Germline V gene sequence: CDR1 SGHDN, CDR2 FVKESK. The CDR3 length is 13 residues. With 3 bases clipped from V and 8 bases from J, the junction kept 0 bases outside the gene matches. The material was peripheral blood, obtained on day 0 of AZD1222 vaccination. This sequence originates from an adult in good health. The J gene is TRBJ1-4, the V gene TRBV14, with 10 positions matching TRBD1. The CDR3 DNA is TGTGCCAGCAGCCAGGGACAGGGGGAAAAACTGTTTTTT. Its translation is CASSQGQGEKLFF.